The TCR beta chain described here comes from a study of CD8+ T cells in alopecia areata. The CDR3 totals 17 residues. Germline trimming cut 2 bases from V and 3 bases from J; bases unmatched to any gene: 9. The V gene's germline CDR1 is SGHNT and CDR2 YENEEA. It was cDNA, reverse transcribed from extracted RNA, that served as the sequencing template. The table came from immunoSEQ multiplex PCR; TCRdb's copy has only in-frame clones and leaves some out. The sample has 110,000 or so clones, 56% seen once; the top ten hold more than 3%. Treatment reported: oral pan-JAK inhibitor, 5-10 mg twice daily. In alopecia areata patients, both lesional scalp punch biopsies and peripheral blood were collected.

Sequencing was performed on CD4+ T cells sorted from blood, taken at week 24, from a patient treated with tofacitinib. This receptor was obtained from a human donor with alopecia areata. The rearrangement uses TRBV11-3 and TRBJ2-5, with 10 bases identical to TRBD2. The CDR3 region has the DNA TGTGCCAGCAGCTTACCCGCTTCTAGCGGGGGAAAAGAGACCCAGTACTTC. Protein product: CASSLPASSGGKETQYF.